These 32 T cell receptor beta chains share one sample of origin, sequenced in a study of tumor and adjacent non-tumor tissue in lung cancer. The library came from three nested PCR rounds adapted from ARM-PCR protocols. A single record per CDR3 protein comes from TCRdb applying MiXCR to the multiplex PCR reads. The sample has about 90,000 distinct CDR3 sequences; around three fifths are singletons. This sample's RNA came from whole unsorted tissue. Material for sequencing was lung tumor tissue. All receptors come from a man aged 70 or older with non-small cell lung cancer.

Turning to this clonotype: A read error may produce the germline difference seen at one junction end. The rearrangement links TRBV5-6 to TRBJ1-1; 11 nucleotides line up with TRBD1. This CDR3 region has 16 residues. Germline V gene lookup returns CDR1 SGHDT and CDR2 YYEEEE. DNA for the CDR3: TGTGCCAGCAACTTATTCGGGACAGGGGGGTACACAGAAGCTTTCTTT. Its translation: CASNLFGTGGYTEAFF.

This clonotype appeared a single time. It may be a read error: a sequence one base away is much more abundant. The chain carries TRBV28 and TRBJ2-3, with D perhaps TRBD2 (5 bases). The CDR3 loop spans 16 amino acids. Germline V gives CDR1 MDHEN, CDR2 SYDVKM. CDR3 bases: TGTGCCAGCAGTTTAGCCCTCGGTGCTATGGGAGATACGCAGTTTTTT. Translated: CASSLALGAMGDTQFF.

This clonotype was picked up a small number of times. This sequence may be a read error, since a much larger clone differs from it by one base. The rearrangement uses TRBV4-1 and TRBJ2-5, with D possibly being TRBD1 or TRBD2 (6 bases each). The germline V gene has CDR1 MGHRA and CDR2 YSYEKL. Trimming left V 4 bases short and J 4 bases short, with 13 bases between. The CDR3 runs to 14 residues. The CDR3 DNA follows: TGCGCCAGCAGCCCCGAGGGGGGACGAGAGACCCAGTACTTC. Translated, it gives CASSPEGGRETQYF.

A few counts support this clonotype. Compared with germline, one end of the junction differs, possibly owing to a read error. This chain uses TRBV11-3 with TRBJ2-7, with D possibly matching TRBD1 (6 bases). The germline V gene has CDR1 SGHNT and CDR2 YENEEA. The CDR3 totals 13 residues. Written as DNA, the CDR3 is TGTGCCAACAGCGCTACAGGGAGCCACGAGCAGTACTTC. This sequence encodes CANSATGSHEQYF. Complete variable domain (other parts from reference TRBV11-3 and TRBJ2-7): EAGVVQSPRYKIIEKKQPVAFWCNPISGHNTLYWYLQNLGQGPELLIRYENEEAVDDSQLPKDRFSAERLKGVDSTLKIQPAELGDSAVYLCANSATGSHEQYFGPGTRLTVT.

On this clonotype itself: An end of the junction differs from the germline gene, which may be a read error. The CDR3 DNA follows: TGTGCCACCAGCAGAGATGATAGGCGGACAGGGCGTTGGGGAAACATTCAGTACTTT. This gives the protein CATSRDDRRTGRWGNIQYF. This rearrangement joins TRBV15 to TRBJ2-4; 8 positions match TRBD1. Germline CDR1 LNHNV, CDR2 YYDKDF (reference sequence). The CDR3 is 19 residues long.

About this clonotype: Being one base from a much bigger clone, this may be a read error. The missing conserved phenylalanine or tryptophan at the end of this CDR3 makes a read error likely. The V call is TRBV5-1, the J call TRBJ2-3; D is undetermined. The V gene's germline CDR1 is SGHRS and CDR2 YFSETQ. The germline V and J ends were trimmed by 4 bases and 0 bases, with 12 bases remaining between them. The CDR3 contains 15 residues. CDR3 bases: TGCGCCAGCAGCCCTGGAGTGTCTAGCACAGATACGCAGTATTAT. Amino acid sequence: CASSPGVSSTDTQYY.

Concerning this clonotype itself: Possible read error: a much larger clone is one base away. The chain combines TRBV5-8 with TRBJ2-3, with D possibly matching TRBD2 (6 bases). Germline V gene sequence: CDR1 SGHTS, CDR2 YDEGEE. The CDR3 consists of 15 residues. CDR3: CASSWGTRSTNTQYF. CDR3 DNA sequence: TGTGCCAGCAGCTGGGGGACTCGCAGCACAAATACGCAGTATTTT.

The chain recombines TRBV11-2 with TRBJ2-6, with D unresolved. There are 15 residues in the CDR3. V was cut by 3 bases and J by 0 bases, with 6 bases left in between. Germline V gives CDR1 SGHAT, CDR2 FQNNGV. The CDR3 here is CASSFGSSGANVLTF. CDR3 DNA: TGTGCCAGCAGCTTCGGTAGCTCTGGGGCCAACGTCCTGACTTTC.

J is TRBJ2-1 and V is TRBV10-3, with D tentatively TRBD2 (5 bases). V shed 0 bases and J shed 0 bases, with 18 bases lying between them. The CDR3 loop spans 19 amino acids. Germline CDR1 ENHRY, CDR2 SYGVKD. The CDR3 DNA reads TGTGCCATCAGTGAGTCGTGGTCGGCGGGCCCGAGCTCCTACAATGAGCAGTTCTTC. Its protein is CAISESWSAGPSSYNEQFF.

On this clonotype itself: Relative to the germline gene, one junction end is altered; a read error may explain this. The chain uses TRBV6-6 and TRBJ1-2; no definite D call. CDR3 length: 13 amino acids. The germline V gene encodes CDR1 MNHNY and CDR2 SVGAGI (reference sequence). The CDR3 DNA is TGTGCCAGCCGTTACTCGGGTGACTATGGCTACACCTTC. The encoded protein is CASRYSGDYGYTF.

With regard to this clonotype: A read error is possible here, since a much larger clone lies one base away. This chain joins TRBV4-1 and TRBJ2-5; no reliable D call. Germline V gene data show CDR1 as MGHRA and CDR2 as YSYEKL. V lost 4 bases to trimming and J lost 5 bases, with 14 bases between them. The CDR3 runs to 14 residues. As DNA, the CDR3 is TGCGCCAGCAGCCGTACCTCCGGCGCGGAGACCCAGTACTTC. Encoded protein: CASSRTSGAETQYF.

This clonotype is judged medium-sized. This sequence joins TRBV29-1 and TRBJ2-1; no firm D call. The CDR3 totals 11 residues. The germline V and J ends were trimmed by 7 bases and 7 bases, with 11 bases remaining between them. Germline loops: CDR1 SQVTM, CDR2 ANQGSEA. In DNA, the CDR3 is TGCAGCGCCGAGAGTCCAAATGAGCAGTTCTTC. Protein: CSAESPNEQFF.

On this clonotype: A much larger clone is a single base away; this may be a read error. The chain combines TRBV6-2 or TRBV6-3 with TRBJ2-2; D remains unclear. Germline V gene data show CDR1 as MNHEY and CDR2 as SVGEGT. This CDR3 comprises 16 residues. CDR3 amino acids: CACSSQGQLNTGELFF. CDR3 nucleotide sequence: TGTGCCTGCAGCTCCCAAGGGCAACTGAACACCGGGGAGCTGTTTTTT.

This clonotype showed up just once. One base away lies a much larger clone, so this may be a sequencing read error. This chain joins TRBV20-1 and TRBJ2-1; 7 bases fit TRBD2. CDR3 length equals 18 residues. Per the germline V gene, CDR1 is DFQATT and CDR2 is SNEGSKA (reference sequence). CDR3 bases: TGCAGTGCGGGAGTTGGGACGGCCGCTGCGGGAGAAAGCAATGAGCAGTCCTTC. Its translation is CSAGVGTAAAGESNEQSF.

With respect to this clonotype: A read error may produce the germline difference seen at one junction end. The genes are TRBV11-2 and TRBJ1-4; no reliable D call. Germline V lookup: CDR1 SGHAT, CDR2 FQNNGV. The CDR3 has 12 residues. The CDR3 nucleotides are TGTACCAGCAGATTTTCGAGTGAAAAACTGTTTTTT. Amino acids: CTSRFSSEKLFF. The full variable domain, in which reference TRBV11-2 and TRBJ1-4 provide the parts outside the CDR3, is EAGVAQSPRYKIIEKRQSVAFWCNPISGHATLYWYQQILGQGPKLLIQFQNNGVVDDSQLPKDRFSAERLKGVDSTLKIQPAKLEDSAVYLCTSRFSSEKLFFGSGTQLSVL.

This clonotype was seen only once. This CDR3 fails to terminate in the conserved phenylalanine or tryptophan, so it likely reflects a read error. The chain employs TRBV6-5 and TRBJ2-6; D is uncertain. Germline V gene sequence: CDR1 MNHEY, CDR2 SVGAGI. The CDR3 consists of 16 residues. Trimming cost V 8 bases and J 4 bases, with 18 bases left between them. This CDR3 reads CASRLLMLHGANVLTI. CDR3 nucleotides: TGTGCCAGCCGTCTTTTGATGTTGCACGGGGCCAACGTCCTGACTATT.

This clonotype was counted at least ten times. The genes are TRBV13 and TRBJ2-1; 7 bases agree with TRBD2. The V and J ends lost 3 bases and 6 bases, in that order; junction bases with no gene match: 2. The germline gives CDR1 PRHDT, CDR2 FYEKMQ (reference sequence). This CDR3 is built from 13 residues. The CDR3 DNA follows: TGTGCCAGCAGCTTGGGAGGGACCAATGAGCAGTTCTTC. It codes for CASSLGGTNEQFF.

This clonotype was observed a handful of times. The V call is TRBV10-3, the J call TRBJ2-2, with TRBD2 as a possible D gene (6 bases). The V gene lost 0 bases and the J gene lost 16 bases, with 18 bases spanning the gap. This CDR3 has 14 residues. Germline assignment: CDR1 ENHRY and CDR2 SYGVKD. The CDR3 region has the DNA TGTGCCATCAGTGAGTCGGACAACACCGGGGAGGCGTTTTTT. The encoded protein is CAISESDNTGEAFF.

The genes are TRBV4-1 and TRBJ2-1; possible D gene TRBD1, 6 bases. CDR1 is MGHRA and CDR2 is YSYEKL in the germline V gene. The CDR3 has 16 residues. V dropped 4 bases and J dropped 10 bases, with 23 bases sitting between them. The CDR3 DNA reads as TGCGCCAGCAGCCGCGCCACCCCGGGACAAATTGCGGAGCAGTTCTTC. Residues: CASSRATPGQIAEQFF.

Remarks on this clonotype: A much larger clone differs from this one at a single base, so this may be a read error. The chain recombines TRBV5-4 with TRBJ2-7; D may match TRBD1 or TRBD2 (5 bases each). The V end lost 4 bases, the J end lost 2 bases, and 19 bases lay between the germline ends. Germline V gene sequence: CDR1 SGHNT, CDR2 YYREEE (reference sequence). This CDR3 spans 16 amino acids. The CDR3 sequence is CASSRRSGAGAYEQYF. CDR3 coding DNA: TGTGCCAGCAGCCGCCGGTCCGGGGCAGGAGCCTACGAGCAGTACTTC.

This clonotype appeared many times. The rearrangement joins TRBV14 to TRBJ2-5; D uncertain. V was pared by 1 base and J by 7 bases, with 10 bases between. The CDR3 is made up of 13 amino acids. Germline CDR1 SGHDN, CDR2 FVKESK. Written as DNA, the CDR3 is TGTGCCAGCAGCCAAGTTGGGCTCGGGACCCAGTACTTC. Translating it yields CASSQVGLGTQYF.

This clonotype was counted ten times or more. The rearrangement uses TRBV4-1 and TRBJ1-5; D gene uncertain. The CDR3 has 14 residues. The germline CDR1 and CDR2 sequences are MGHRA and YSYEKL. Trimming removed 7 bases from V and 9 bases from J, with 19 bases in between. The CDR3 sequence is CASKERTVVGPQHF. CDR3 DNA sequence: TGCGCCAGCAAAGAGAGGACTGTGGTGGGGCCCCAGCATTTT.

The CDR3 coding sequence is TGTGCCAACATCTTCCACCCGGGGGGAAAACTGTTTTTT. Protein sequence: CANIFHPGGKLFF. The chain uses TRBV11-2 and TRBJ1-4, with a possible D match to TRBD1 (5 bases). The CDR3 runs to 13 residues. The V end was cut by 10 bases, the J end by 10 bases, with 19 bases between. The germline V gene has CDR1 SGHAT and CDR2 FQNNGV. The whole variable domain, remainder taken from reference TRBV11-2 and TRBJ1-4, is EAGVAQSPRYKIIEKRQSVAFWCNPISGHATLYWYQQILGQGPKLLIQFQNNGVVDDSQLPKDRFSAERLKGVDSTLKIQPAKLEDSAVYLCANIFHPGGKLFFGSGTQLSVL.

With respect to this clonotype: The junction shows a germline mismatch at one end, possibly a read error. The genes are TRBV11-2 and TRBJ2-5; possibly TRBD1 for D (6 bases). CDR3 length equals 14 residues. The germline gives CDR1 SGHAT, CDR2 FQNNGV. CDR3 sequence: CTSSPRQARETQYF. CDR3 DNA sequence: TGTACCAGCAGTCCTAGACAGGCGAGAGAGACCCAGTACTTC.

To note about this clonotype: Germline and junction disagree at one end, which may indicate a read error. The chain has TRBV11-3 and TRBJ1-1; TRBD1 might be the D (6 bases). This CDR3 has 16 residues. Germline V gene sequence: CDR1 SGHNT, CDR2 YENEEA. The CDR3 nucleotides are TGTGACAGCAGCCGCAGCGGGACAAATATAAACACTGAAGCTTCCTTT. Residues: CDSSRSGTNINTEASF. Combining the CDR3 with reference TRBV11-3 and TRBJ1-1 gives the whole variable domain EAGVVQSPRYKIIEKKQPVAFWCNPISGHNTLYWYLQNLGQGPELLIRYENEEAVDDSQLPKDRFSAERLKGVDSTLKIQPAELGDSAVYLCDSSRSGTNINTEASFGQGTRLTVV.

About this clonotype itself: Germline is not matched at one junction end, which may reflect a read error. CDR3 protein: CTSSLVPGLAGSSYEQYF. The CDR3 DNA reads as TGCACCAGCAGCTTGGTTCCCGGACTAGCGGGAAGCTCCTACGAGCAGTACTTC. The chain carries TRBV5-1 and TRBJ2-7; 12 bases agree with TRBD2. The CDR3 covers 18 residues. Per the germline V gene, CDR1 is SGHRS and CDR2 is YFSETQ.

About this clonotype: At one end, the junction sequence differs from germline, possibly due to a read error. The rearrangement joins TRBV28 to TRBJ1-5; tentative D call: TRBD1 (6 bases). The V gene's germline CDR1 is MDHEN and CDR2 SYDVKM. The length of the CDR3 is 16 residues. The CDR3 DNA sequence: TGTGCCAGCAGTCAACTAGCTCGACAGGCCAATCAGTCCCAACATTTT. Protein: CASSQLARQANQSQHF.

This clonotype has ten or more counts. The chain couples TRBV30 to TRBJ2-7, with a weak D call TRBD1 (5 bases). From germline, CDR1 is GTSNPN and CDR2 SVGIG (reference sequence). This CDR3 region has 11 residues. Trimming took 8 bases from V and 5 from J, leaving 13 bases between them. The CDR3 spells CATGRAHEQYF. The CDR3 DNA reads TGTGCCACTGGCAGGGCCCACGAGCAGTACTTC.

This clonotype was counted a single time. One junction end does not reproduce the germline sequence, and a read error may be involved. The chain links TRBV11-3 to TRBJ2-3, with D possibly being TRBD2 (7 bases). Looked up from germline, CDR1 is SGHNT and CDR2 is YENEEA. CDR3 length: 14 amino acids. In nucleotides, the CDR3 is TGTGCCAGCAGTGCGGGGGCGCAAAAAGATACGCACTATTTT. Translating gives CASSAGAQKDTHYF.

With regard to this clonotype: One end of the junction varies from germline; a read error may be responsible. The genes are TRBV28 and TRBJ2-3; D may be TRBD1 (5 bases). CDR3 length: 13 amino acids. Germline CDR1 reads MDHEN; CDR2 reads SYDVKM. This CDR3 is CASSRAKTDMQYF. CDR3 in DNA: TGTGCCAGCAGCAGGGCAAAGACAGATATGCAGTATTTT.

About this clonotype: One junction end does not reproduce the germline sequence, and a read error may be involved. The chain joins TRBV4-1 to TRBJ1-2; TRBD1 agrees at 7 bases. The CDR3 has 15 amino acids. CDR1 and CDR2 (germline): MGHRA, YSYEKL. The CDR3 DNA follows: TGCACCAGCAGCCAAGGGACAGCCGGGAGCGTCGGCTACACCTTC. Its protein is CTSSQGTAGSVGYTF.

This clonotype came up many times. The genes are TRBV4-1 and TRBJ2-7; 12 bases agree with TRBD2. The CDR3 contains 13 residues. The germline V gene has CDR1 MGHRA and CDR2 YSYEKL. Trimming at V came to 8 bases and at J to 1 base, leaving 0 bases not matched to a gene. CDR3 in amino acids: CASGTSGSYEQYF. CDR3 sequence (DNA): TGCGCCAGCGGGACTAGCGGGTCCTACGAGCAGTACTTC.